The sequence of this T cell receptor (beta chain) was determined in a study of blood T cell repertoires in COVID-19. As for the study in general: Samples of COVID-19 (acute and convalescent) were obtained from the United States, Italy and Spain. T cells, B-cell-depleted T cells, or PBMCs supplied cDNA or gDNA.

The V and J ends lost 0 bases and 1 base, in that order; junction bases with no gene match: 3. Germline V lookup: CDR1 SGHRS, CDR2 YFSETQ. The length of the CDR3 is 16 residues. The authors' processing: From reference gene primer amplification, estimates of nucleated cell counts were derived. Here immunoSEQ multiplex PCR was the method, and the copy in TCRdb shows in-frame clones only, minus some. V and J calls and clone size are given by that table; D and trimming were obtained from the DNA. The table includes about 180,000 clones, approximately 85% detected once. In this sample, this clone turned up once.

This chain uses TRBV5-1 with TRBJ2-3; TRBD2 matches 9 bases. The TCR comes from a human donor with active or convalescent COVID-19. The donor label of this sample is uncertain. The sample comprised peripheral blood. The CDR3 protein is CASSLEASGGTDTQYF. The CDR3 DNA is TGCGCCAGCAGCTTGGAGGCTAGCGGGGGCACAGATACGCAGTATTTT. Full variable domain (missing parts from reference TRBV5-1 and TRBJ2-3): KAGVTQTPRYLIKTRGQQVTLSCSPISGHRSVSWYQQTPGQGLQFLFEYFSETQRNKGNFPGRFSGRQFSNSRSEMNVSTLELGDSALYLCASSLEASGGTDTQYFGPGTRLTVL.